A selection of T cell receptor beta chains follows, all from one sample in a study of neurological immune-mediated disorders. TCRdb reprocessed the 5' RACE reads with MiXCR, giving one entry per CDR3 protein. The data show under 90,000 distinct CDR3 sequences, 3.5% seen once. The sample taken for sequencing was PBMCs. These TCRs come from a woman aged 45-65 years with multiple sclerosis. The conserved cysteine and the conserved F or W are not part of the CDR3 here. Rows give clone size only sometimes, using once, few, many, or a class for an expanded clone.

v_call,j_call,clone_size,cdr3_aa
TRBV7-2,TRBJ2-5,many,ASSLGAGAETQY
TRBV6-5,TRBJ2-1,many,ASSLGLPTANHRYNEQF
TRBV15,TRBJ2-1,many,ATSRGEFREQF
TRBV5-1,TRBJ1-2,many,ASSDRQGYNGYT
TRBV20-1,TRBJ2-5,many,SASDRGSQETQY
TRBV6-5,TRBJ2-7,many,ASSYSGGFYEQY
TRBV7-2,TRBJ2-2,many,ASSLAIANTGELF
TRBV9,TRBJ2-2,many,ASSVAAGVPTGELF
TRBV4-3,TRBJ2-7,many,ASSQEVGGYEQY
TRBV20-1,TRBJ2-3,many,SAGPRSWGSTDTQY
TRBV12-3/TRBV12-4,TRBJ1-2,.,ASSFAAQYGYT
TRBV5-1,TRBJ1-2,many,ASSLGGGVAYGYT
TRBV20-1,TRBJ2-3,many,SARLTDTQY
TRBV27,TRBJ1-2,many,ASSFHDLHRGFDGYT
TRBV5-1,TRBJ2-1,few,ASRSGGAYNEQF
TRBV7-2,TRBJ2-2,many,ASSRRQGSTGELF
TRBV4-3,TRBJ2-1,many,ASSQRGAGGDLEQF
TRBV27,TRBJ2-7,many,ASSYTGSRNEQY
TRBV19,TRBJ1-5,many,ASTTRQGDQPQH
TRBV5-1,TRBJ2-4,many,ASSDPGGGNIQY
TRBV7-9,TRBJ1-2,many,ASSTLGTPGLDGYT
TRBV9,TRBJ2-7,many,ASSVGKGGFEQY
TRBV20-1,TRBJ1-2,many,SADHPPNGYT
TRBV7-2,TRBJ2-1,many,ASSIDRGSYNEQF
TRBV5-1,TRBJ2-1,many,ASSSSTVSYNEQF
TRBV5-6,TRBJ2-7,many,ASRGQGESYEQY
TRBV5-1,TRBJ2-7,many,ASSRQMPGEQY
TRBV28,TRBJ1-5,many,ASSLRQGVNQPQH
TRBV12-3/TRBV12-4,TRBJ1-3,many,ASSFEGNTIY
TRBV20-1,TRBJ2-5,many,SARPPYGGVSETQY
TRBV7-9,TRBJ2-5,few,ASSPGGATQY
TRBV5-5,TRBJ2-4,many,ASSPSQGTDIQY
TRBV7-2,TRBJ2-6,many,ASSLRTGLGSGANVLT
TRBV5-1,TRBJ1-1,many,ASSSLRDLNTEAF
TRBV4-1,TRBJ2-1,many,ASSQVGQGDRF
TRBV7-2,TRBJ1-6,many,ASSAGGGARNSPLH
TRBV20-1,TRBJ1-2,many,SARDLGAGRGNT
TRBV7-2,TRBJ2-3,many,ASSSRRGGLSTDTQY
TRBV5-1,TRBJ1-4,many,ASSLSGTNEKLF
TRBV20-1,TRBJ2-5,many,SASPRTSGETQY
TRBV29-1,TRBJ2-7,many,SVVDQTASYEQY
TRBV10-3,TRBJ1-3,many,ATGQGDSGNTIY
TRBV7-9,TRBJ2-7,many,ASSPPGIAYEQY
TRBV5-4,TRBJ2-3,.,ASSVDRGSGDTQY
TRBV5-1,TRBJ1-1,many,ASNPGTGGTEAF
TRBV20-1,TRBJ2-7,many,SARDSSGVNEQY
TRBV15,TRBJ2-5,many,ATSRDTRLAGGSETQY
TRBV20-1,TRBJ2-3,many,SAGWTDTQY
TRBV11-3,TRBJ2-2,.,ASSLVFRGELF
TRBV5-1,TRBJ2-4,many,ASSEGLAGIPTKNIQY
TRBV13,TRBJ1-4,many,ASSSSGTGGEKLF
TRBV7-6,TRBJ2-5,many,ASSFPGYRGETQY